Following are 32 T cell receptor beta chains from one sample sequenced in a study of CD8 T cell repertoires and HIV-1 epitope variants. The protocol was immunoSEQ multiplex PCR, while the TCRdb copy is restricted to in-frame clones and leaves out a portion. The sample holds about 5,900 clones, approximately 70% seen once. These receptors' targets are unknown. The material sequenced was cultured CD8+ T cells derived from PBMCs. The origin of the receptors is a male donor with HIV.

This clone was recorded only once. J is TRBJ2-1 and V is TRBV28, with 12 positions matching TRBD2. The V gene end was trimmed by 2 bases and the J gene end by 8 bases; junction bases not matched to a gene: 4. This CDR3 is built from 15 residues. CDR1 and CDR2 from the germline V gene are MDHEN and SYDVKM. DNA for the CDR3: TGTGCCAGCAGTTTAACTAGCGGGAGGTATGATGAGCAGTTCTTC. Protein sequence: CASSLTSGRYDEQFF.

This clone was observed a few times. The rearrangement links TRBV6-5 to TRBJ1-6, with TRBD1 matching over 9 bases. The CDR3 has 15 residues. J lost 10 bases, V lost 2 bases, and 6 bases had no gene match. Per germline, CDR1 MNHEY and CDR2 SVGAGI. CDR3 coding DNA: TGTGCCAGCAGTTACGCGGGACAGGGTTACTCACCCCTCCACTTT. Protein sequence: CASSYAGQGYSPLHF.

This clone turned up a few times. The rearrangement links TRBV5-4 to TRBJ2-1; D gene unclear. The CDR3 spans 12 residues. Germline lookup yields CDR1 SGHNT and CDR2 YYREEE (reference sequence). V lost 0 bases to trimming and J lost 7 bases, with 5 bases between them. CDR3 DNA sequence: TGTGCCAGCAGCTTGGGCAGAAATGAGCAGTTCTTC. This encodes CASSLGRNEQFF.

The chain has TRBV28 and TRBJ2-7; D possibly corresponds to TRBD2 (5 bases). V was clipped by 2 bases and J by 0 bases, with 8 bases between them. This CDR3 has 14 amino acids. Germline V lookup: CDR1 MDHEN, CDR2 SYDVKM. The CDR3 coding sequence is TGTGCCAGCAGTTTAATAGCGAGCTCCTACGAGCAGTACTTC. It encodes CASSLIASSYEQYF.

CDR3 coding DNA: TGTGCCAGCAGCTCAGACAGCCCACGGAACACTGAAGCTTTCTTT. Translation: CASSSDSPRNTEAFF. This sequence joins TRBV7-6 and TRBJ1-1; D is possibly TRBD1 (5 bases). This CDR3 comprises 15 residues. Per germline, CDR1 SGHVS and CDR2 FNYEAQ. V lost 4 bases, J lost 1 base, and 13 bases lay in between.

This clone was recorded a few times. V usage is TRBV2 and J usage is TRBJ2-7, with D possibly matching TRBD1 (6 bases). The CDR3 consists of 13 residues. Trimming stripped 6 bases from V and 5 bases from J, with 14 bases between. The germline gives CDR1 SNHLY, CDR2 FYNNEI. In DNA form, the CDR3 reads TGTGCCAGCAGAGGGACACCCTATAACGAGCAGTACTTC. The encoded protein is CASRGTPYNEQYF.

The chain joins TRBV2 to TRBJ1-2; D not certain. Per the germline V gene, CDR1 is SNHLY and CDR2 is FYNNEI. V gave up 6 bases and J gave up 4 bases, with 12 bases separating them. This CDR3 has 13 amino acids. The CDR3 DNA sequence: TGTGCCAGCAGCTTCGGACGGGGCTATGGCTACACCTTC. Translation gives CASSFGRGYGYTF.

The gene calls are TRBV13 and TRBJ2-1, with D possibly matching TRBD2 (6 bases). V was pared by 5 bases and J by 9 bases, with 17 bases between. Germline V gene sequence: CDR1 PRHDT, CDR2 FYEKMQ (reference sequence). The CDR3 is 14 residues long. Here the CDR3 DNA reads TGTGCCAGCAGCCCCCGGGACTTTAAATCTGAGCAGTTCTTC. Translating gives CASSPRDFKSEQFF.

The rearrangement uses TRBV5-4 and TRBJ2-7; D is unclear. CDR3 length equals 14 residues. Deletions cut 0 bases from V and 0 bases from J, with 7 bases between. Per germline, CDR1 SGHNT and CDR2 YYREEE (reference sequence). CDR3 in amino acids: CASSLEPDSYEQYF. CDR3 nucleotide sequence: TGTGCCAGCAGCTTGGAGCCGGACTCCTACGAGCAGTACTTC.

The chain is built from TRBV5-5 and TRBJ1-4; D is possibly TRBD1 (5 bases). Germline values: CDR1 SGHKS, CDR2 YYEKEE (reference sequence). This CDR3 spans 14 amino acids. V lost 1 base and J lost 5, with 9 bases in between. The CDR3 is CASSLRGLNEKLFF. CDR3 in DNA: TGTGCCAGCAGCTTGCGGGGACTGAATGAAAAACTGTTTTTT.

The chain couples TRBV28 to TRBJ1-3, with a tentative D call TRBD1 (5 bases). Germline V gives CDR1 MDHEN, CDR2 SYDVKM. The CDR3 is made up of 15 amino acids. V shed 5 bases and J shed 5 bases, with 16 bases lying between them. The DNA for the CDR3 is TGTGCCAGCAGTCCCACGGGGGTTAGTAGAAACACCATATATTTT. Encoded protein: CASSPTGVSRNTIYF.

CDR3 residues: CATSRVYKGSEYQPQHF. CDR3 DNA sequence: TGTGCCACCAGCAGAGTCTATAAGGGCAGTGAGTATCAGCCCCAGCATTTT. The gene calls are TRBV15 and TRBJ1-5, with D hard to call. The V gene lost 1 base and the J gene lost 5 bases, with 18 bases spanning the gap. The germline gives CDR1 LNHNV, CDR2 YYDKDF (reference sequence). The CDR3 is 17 residues long.

The J gene is TRBJ1-6, the V gene TRBV5-6, with D unresolved. V was clipped by 2 bases and J by 8 bases, with 11 bases between them. Germline V lookup: CDR1 SGHDT, CDR2 YYEEEE. The CDR3 consists of 14 residues. The CDR3 sequence is CASSLWEEDSPLHF. In nucleotides, the CDR3 is TGTGCCAGCAGCTTATGGGAGGAGGATTCACCCCTCCACTTT. Full variable domain (remainder filled in from reference TRBV5-6 and TRBJ1-6): DAGVTQSPTHLIKTRGQQVTLRCSPKSGHDTVSWYQQALGQGPQFIFQYYEEEERQRGNFPDRFSGHQFPNYSSELNVNALLLGDSALYLCASSLWEEDSPLHFGNGTRLTVT.

The chain is built from TRBV4-1 and TRBJ2-1; 8 nucleotides line up with TRBD1. V was pared by 1 base and J by 2 bases, with 4 bases of the junction left unmatched. CDR3 length equals 16 residues. Germline loops: CDR1 MGHRA, CDR2 YSYEKL. The CDR3 reads CASSQGTGSPYNEQFF. DNA of the CDR3: TGCGCCAGCAGCCAAGGGACAGGGAGTCCCTACAATGAGCAGTTCTTC.

The gene calls are TRBV4-1 and TRBJ2-1; D perhaps matches TRBD2 (5 bases). This CDR3 comprises 17 residues. The germline V gene has CDR1 MGHRA and CDR2 YSYEKL. Trimming stripped 5 bases from V and 7 bases from J, with 24 bases between. CDR3 nucleotides: TGCGCCAGCAGCGCCGGACCTAGCTTCCCGCTCACGAATGAGCAGTTCTTC. As protein: CASSAGPSFPLTNEQFF.

This clone was detected a few times. This chain connects TRBV27 to TRBJ2-3; D ambiguous. The CDR3 contains 14 residues. V lost 2 bases to trimming and J lost 1 base, with 7 bases between them. Looked up from germline, CDR1 is MNHEY and CDR2 is SMNVEV (reference sequence). DNA of the CDR3: TGTGCCAGCAGTTTAATACTGGGCACAGATACGCAGTATTTT. This gives the protein CASSLILGTDTQYF.

The chain combines TRBV5-4 with TRBJ2-3, with D perhaps matching TRBD1 or TRBD2 (5 bases each). This CDR3 has 14 amino acids. V was shortened by 4 bases and J by 4 bases, with 13 bases between the two germline ends. Germline assignment: CDR1 SGHNT and CDR2 YYREEE (reference sequence). The CDR3 region is CASSHGTGADTQYF. For the CDR3, the DNA is TGTGCCAGCAGCCACGGGACCGGAGCAGATACGCAGTATTTT.

The chain employs TRBV27 and TRBJ1-2, with 8 positions matching TRBD1. The CDR3 covers 15 residues. Germline CDR1 is MNHEY and CDR2 is SMNVEV (reference sequence). With V trimmed by 5 bases and J by 3 bases, 8 bases remained unmatched. CDR3 sequence: CASSPNPGGHYGYTF. The CDR3 DNA is TGTGCCAGCAGTCCAAACCCAGGGGGCCACTATGGCTACACCTTC.

This chain joins TRBV4-3 and TRBJ1-4; no reliable D call. The CDR3 contains 15 residues. Between the trimmed V and J ends, which lost 0 bases and 8 bases, there was a span of 13 bases. Germline V gene data show CDR1 as LGHNA and CDR2 as YSLEER. The CDR3 here is CASSQETEEEEKLFF. CDR3 coding DNA: TGCGCCAGCAGCCAAGAGACCGAAGAGGAAGAAAAACTGTTTTTT.

The chain combines TRBV28 with TRBJ1-1; D unresolved. This CDR3 is 13 amino acids long. The germline gives CDR1 MDHEN, CDR2 SYDVKM. Trimming took off 6 bases at V and 3 bases at J, with 11 bases between the two ends. Here the CDR3 reads CASSPSGYTEAFF. CDR3 in DNA: TGTGCCAGCAGCCCCTCTGGGTACACTGAAGCTTTCTTT. Full variable domain (outside the CDR3, taken from reference TRBV28 and TRBJ1-1): DVKVTQSSRYLVKRTGEKVFLECVQDMDHENMFWYRQDPGLGLRLIYFSYDVKMKEKGDIPEGYSVSREKKERFSLILESASTNQTSMYLCASSPSGYTEAFFGQGTRLTVV.

The CDR3 DNA reads TGTGCCAGCAGTGAACCGACGTTTAGCGGGGGAGAAGAGACCCAGTACTTC. Translating gives CASSEPTFSGGEETQYF. The chain has TRBV28 and TRBJ2-5; the match to TRBD2 covers 9 bases. CDR3 length: 17 residues. Germline V gene lookup returns CDR1 MDHEN and CDR2 SYDVKM. J gave up 3 bases and V 5 bases, and 13 bases lay outside the gene matches.

The chain is built from TRBV2 and TRBJ1-2; D is ambiguous. The CDR3 totals 12 residues. Germline-derived CDR1 and CDR2 are SNHLY and FYNNEI. V lost 2 bases to trimming and J lost 7 bases, with 8 bases between them. CDR3 amino acids: CASSEPRSGYTF. The CDR3 bases are TGTGCCAGCAGTGAACCTCGGTCTGGCTACACCTTC.

This clone occurred once. The CDR3 DNA sequence: TGTGCCAGCTCACCACTCGTAGGAGGGGCTGGAGACTATGGCTACACCTTC. Protein sequence: CASSPLVGGAGDYGYTF. The chain carries TRBV18 and TRBJ1-2, with D perhaps matching TRBD1 (5 bases). This CDR3 is 17 amino acids long. Germline V gives CDR1 KGHSH, CDR2 LQKENI. V lost 1 base, J lost 3 bases, and 18 bases lay in between.

CDR3 bases: TGCGCCAGCAGCCAACCCCACGACACCCCGGATCGGGCTTTCTTT. This gives the protein CASSQPHDTPDRAFF. The chain carries TRBV4-1 and TRBJ1-1; D not certain. CDR1 is MGHRA, CDR2 YSYEKL, per germline. This CDR3 region has 15 residues. V was clipped by 2 bases and J by 11 bases, with 21 bases between them.

The V call is TRBV18, the J call TRBJ2-7; D call uncertain. Trimming took 6 bases from V and 3 from J, leaving 18 bases between them. The CDR3 sequence is 15 residues long. In germline, CDR1 is KGHSH, CDR2 LQKENI. For the CDR3, the DNA is TGTGCCAGCTCCCTGACAACGGTATTTGGCTACGAGCAGTACTTC. It encodes CASSLTTVFGYEQYF.

J is TRBJ2-7 and V is TRBV10-3; D might be TRBD1 (5 bases). In germline, CDR1 is ENHRY, CDR2 SYGVKD. The CDR3 loop spans 12 amino acids. Trimming took 3 bases from V and 4 from J, leaving 7 bases between them. The CDR3 spells CAISEGAYEQYF. The CDR3 nucleotides read TGTGCCATCAGTGAAGGGGCTTACGAGCAGTACTTC.

V usage is TRBV7-6 and J usage is TRBJ1-3; D gene uncertain. Trimming removed 5 bases at V and 3 bases at J, with 17 bases between. The CDR3 is 16 amino acids. Germline CDR1 reads SGHVS; CDR2 reads FNYEAQ. CDR3 bases: TGTGCCAGCAGCCCTGAGGCGGAAATAGGTGGAAACACCATATATTTT. This sequence encodes CASSPEAEIGGNTIYF.

V usage is TRBV6-5 and J usage is TRBJ1-1; D ambiguous. CDR3 length: 14 residues. The V and J ends lost 5 bases and 2 bases respectively, with 12 bases between them. Germline CDR1 is MNHEY and CDR2 is SVGAGI. This CDR3 is CASSIGEINTEAFF. The CDR3 DNA is TGTGCCAGCAGTATCGGTGAGATCAACACTGAAGCTTTCTTT.

This chain links TRBV27 with TRBJ2-7; TRBD2 matches at 12 bases. V was pared by 3 bases and J by 3 bases, with 6 bases of the junction left unmatched. CDR1 MNHEY and CDR2 SMNVEV come from the germline V gene (reference sequence). This CDR3 contains 16 residues. CDR3 sequence reads: CASSLSSGRAGYEQYF. CDR3 DNA sequence: TGTGCCAGCAGTTTGTCTAGCGGGAGGGCCGGCTACGAGCAGTACTTC.

The chain recombines TRBV7-8 with TRBJ2-1; D may be TRBD1 (6 bases). Looked up from germline, CDR1 is SGHVS and CDR2 is FQNEAQ. Deletions cut 2 bases from V and 8 bases from J, with 16 bases between. The CDR3 is 15 amino acids. The CDR3 sequence is CASSLTQGPSDEQFF. As DNA, the CDR3 is TGTGCCAGCAGCTTAACACAGGGCCCCTCGGATGAGCAGTTCTTC.

The rearrangement joins TRBV7-8 to TRBJ2-5; D is ambiguous. The CDR3 sequence is 13 residues long. Germline V gives CDR1 SGHVS, CDR2 FQNEAQ. V gave up 5 bases and J gave up 2 bases, with 9 bases separating them. The CDR3 DNA sequence: TGTGCCAGCAGCCAGCTCATACAAGAGACCCAGTACTTC. Its translation: CASSQLIQETQYF.

The gene calls are TRBV19 and TRBJ2-2; 9 bases are a match to TRBD1. The CDR3 loop spans 16 amino acids. CDR1 LNHDA and CDR2 SQIVND come from the germline V gene (reference sequence). V was pared by 7 bases and J by 7 bases, with 13 bases of the junction left unmatched. The CDR3 DNA is TGTGCCAGTATTCAAACCGGGACAGGGTTCGTCGGGGAGCTGTTTTTT. Translation: CASIQTGTGFVGELFF.